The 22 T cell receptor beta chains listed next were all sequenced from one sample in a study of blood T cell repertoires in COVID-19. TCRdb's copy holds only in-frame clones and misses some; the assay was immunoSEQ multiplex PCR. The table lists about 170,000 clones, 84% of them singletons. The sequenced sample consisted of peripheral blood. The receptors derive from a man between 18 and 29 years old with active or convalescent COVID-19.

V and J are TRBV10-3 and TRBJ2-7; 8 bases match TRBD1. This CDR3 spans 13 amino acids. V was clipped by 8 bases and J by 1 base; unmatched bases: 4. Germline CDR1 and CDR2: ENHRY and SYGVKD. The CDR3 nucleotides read TGTGCCATCGGACAGGGAAAATCCTACGAGCAGTACTTC. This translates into CAIGQGKSYEQYF.

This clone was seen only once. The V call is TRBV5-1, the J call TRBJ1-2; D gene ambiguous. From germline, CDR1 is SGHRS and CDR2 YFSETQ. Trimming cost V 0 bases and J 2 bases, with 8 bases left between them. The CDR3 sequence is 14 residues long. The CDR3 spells CASSLDGRNYGYTF. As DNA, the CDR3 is TGCGCCAGCAGCTTGGACGGCAGGAACTATGGCTACACCTTC.

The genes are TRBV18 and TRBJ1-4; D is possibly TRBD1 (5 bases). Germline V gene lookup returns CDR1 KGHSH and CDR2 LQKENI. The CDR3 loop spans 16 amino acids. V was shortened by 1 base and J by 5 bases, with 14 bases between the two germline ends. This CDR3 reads CASSPLPGGGNEKLFF. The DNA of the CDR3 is TGTGCCAGCTCACCACTCCCGGGGGGAGGAAATGAAAAACTGTTTTTT.

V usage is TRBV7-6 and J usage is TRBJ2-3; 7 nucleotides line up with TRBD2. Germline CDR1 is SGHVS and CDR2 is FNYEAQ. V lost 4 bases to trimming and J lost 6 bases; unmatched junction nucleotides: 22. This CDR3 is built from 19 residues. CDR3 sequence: CASSSLGVRWGRAIDTQYF. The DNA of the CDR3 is TGTGCCAGCAGCTCATTAGGGGTCCGTTGGGGGAGGGCCATTGATACGCAGTATTTT.

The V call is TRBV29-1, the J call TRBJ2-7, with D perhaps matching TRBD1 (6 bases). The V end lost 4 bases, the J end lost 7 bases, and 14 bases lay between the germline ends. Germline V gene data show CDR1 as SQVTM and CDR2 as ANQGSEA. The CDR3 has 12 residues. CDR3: CSVGRGRGEQYF. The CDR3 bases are TGCAGCGTTGGCAGGGGACGGGGAGAGCAGTACTTC.

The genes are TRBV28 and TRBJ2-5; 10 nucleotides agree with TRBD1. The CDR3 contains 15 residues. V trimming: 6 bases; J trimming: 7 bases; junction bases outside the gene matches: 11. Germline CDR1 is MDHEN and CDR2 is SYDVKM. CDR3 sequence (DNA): TGTGCCAGCAGCGCGACGACAGGGGGCGCGGGGACCCAGTACTTC. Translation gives CASSATTGGAGTQYF.

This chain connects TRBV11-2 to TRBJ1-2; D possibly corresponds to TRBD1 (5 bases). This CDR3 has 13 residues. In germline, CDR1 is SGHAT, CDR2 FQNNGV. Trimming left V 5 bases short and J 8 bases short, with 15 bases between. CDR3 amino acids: CASSRGSRWGYTF. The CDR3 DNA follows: TGTGCCAGCAGCCGGGGGTCTCGGTGGGGCTACACCTTC.

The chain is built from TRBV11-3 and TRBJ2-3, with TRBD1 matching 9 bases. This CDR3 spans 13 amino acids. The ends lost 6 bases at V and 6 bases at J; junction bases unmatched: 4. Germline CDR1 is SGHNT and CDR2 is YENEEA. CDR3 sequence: CASSPGQGDTQYF. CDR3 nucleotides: TGTGCCAGCAGTCCAGGACAGGGGGATACGCAGTATTTT.

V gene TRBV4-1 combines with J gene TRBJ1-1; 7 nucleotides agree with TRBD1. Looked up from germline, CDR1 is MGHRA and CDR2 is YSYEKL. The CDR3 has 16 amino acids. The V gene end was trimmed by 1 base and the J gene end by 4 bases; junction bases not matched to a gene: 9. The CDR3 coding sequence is TGCGCCAGCAGCCAAGCCCTCCGGACAGGAGGCACTGAAGCTTTCTTT. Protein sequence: CASSQALRTGGTEAFF.

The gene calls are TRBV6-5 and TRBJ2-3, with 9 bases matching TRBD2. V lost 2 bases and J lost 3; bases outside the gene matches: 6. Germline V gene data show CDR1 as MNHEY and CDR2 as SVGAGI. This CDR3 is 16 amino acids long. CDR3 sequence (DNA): TGTGCCAGCAGTTACGTAGGACTAGCGAAGACAGATACGCAGTATTTT. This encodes CASSYVGLAKTDTQYF.

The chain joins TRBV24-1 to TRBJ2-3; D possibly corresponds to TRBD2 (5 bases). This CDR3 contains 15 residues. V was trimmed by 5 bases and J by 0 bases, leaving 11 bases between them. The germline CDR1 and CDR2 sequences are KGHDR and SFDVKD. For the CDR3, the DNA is TGTGCCACCAGTGGGACTGGCGGGAGCACAGATACGCAGTATTTT. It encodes CATSGTGGSTDTQYF.

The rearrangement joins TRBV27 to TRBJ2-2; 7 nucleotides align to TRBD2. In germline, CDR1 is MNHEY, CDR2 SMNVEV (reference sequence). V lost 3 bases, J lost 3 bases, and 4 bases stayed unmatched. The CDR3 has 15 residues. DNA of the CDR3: TGTGCCAGCAGTTTCCTAGCGGCCCACACCGGGGAGCTGTTTTTT. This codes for CASSFLAAHTGELFF.

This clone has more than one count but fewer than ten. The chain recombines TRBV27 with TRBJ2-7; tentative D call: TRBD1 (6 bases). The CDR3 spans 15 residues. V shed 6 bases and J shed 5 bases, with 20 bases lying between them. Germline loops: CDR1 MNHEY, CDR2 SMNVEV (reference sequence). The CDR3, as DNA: TGTGCCAGCAGAGCCTTATCCAGGGGTGCAAACGAGCAGTACTTC. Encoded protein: CASRALSRGANEQYF.

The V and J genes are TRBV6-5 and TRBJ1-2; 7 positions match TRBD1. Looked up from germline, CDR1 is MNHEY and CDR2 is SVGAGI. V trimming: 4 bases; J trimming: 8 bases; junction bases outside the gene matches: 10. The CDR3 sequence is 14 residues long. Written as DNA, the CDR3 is TGTGCCAGCAGTTTCTCGAAGGGGGCGCGAGGCTACACCTTC. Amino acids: CASSFSKGARGYTF.

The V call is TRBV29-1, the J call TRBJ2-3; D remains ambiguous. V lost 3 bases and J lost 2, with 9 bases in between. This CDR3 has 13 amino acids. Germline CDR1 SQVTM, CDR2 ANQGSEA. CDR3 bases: TGCAGCGTTGAGGCCCCCCACACAGATACGCAGTATTTT. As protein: CSVEAPHTDTQYF.

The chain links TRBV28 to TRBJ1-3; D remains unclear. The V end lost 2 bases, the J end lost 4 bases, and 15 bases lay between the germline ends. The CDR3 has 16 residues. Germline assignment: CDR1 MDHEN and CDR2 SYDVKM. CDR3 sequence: CASSLPQETPGNTIYF. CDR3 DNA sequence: TGTGCCAGCAGTTTACCTCAGGAAACCCCGGGAAACACCATATATTTT.

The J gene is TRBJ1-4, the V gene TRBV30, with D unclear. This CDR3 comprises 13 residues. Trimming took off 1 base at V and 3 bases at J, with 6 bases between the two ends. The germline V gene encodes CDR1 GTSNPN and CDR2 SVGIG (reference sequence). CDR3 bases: TGTGCCTGGAGTGATCTCCCTAATGAAAAACTGTTTTTT. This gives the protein CAWSDLPNEKLFF.

CDR3 sequence reads: CASSSLGTGTGTEAFF. The CDR3 nucleotides are TGTGCCAGCAGCTCCCTCGGGACAGGGACCGGCACTGAAGCTTTCTTT. This chain uses TRBV11-2 with TRBJ1-1; 9 positions agree with TRBD1. CDR3 size: 16 residues. The germline CDR1 and CDR2 sequences are SGHAT and FQNNGV. Trimming took 4 bases from V and 4 from J; bases not matched to a gene: 10.

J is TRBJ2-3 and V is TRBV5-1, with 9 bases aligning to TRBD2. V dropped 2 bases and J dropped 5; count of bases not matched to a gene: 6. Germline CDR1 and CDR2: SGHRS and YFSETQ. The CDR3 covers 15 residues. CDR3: CASSLGDSGGDTQYF. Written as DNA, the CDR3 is TGCGCCAGCAGCTTAGGAGATAGCGGGGGAGATACGCAGTATTTT.

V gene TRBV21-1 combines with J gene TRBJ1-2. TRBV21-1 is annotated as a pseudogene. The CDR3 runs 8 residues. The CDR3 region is CASSREHF. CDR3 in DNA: TGTGCCAGCAGCAGAGAGCACTTC.

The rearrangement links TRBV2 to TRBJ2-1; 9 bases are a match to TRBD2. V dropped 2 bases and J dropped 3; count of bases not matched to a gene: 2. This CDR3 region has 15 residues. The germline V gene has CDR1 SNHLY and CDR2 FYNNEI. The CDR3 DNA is TGTGCCAGCAGTGAAACTAGCGGGTTCTACAATGAGCAGTTCTTC. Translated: CASSETSGFYNEQFF.

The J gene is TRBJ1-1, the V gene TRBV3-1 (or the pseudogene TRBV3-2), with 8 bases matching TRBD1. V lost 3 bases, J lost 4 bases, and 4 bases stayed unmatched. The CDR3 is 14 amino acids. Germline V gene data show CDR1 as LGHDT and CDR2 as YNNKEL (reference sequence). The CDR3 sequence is CASSHSGGGTEAFF. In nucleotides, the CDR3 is TGTGCCAGCAGCCACTCAGGGGGCGGCACTGAAGCTTTCTTT.